The 18 T cell receptor beta chains below all came from one sample that was sequenced in a study of blood T cell repertoires in COVID-19. Generated by immunoSEQ multiplex PCR, the TCRdb table keeps only in-frame clones and is missing some. The table shows around 300,000 clones, with around 90% occurring only once. The specimen was PBMCs or T cells enriched from blood (not recorded which). Receptors were obtained from a woman in her 50s who had recovered from COVID-19.

This chain links TRBV18 with TRBJ1-3; 7 nucleotides align to TRBD1. The CDR3 is made up of 15 amino acids. Germline assignment: CDR1 KGHSH and CDR2 LQKENI. V was clipped by 3 bases and J by 1 base; unmatched bases: 3. The CDR3 DNA reads as TGTGCCAGCTCACCGGGACAGCTTTCTGGAAACACCATATATTTT. Translation gives CASSPGQLSGNTIYF.

The chain links TRBV2 to TRBJ1-1; 9 bases map to TRBD1. J lost 3 bases, V lost 6 bases, and 11 bases had no gene match. The germline V gene has CDR1 SNHLY and CDR2 FYNNEI. The CDR3 spans 16 residues. The CDR3 nucleotides are TGTGCCAGCAGGTTGATACAGGGGGCTAAGGACACTGAAGCTTTCTTT. This gives the protein CASRLIQGAKDTEAFF. The complete variable domain, with remaining parts taken from reference TRBV2 and TRBJ1-1, reads EPEVTQTPSHQVTQMGQEVILRCVPISNHLYFYWYRQILGQKVEFLVSFYNNEISEKSEIFDDQFSVERPDGSNFTLKIRSTKLEDSAMYFCASRLIQGAKDTEAFFGQGTRLTVV.

This clone was recorded a few times. This chain uses TRBV7-3 with TRBJ2-7; D gene ambiguous. V shed 10 bases and J shed 2 bases, with 18 bases lying between them. Per germline, CDR1 SGHTA and CDR2 FQGTGA. The CDR3 sequence is 14 residues long. The CDR3, as DNA: TGTGCCAACTCTACCCTTATCAACCCCTACGAGCAGTACTTC. Protein product: CANSTLINPYEQYF.

The V and J genes are TRBV5-4 and TRBJ1-3; D not resolved. The CDR3 contains 14 residues. CDR1 SGHNT and CDR2 YYREEE come from the germline V gene (reference sequence). Deletions cut 0 bases from V and 0 bases from J, with 4 bases between. CDR3: CASSLASSGNTIYF. The CDR3 region has the DNA TGTGCCAGCAGCTTGGCCAGCTCTGGAAACACCATATATTTT.

V and J are TRBV5-4 and TRBJ1-1; TRBD1 agrees at 8 bases. V dropped 2 bases and J dropped 3; count of bases not matched to a gene: 15. This CDR3 is 18 amino acids long. Per germline, CDR1 SGHNT and CDR2 YYREEE (reference sequence). The CDR3 is CASSFRQGPLWSDTEAFF. For the CDR3, the DNA is TGTGCCAGCAGCTTCAGACAGGGGCCACTCTGGAGCGACACTGAAGCTTTCTTT.

This chain joins TRBV11-3 and TRBJ2-1; D possibly corresponds to TRBD2 (6 bases). Trimming shortened V by 4 bases and J by 6 bases, and 10 bases separated the two germline ends. This CDR3 has 13 amino acids. Germline lookup yields CDR1 SGHNT and CDR2 YENEEA. The CDR3 is CASSSGLSNEQFF. The CDR3 DNA reads as TGTGCCAGCAGCTCGGGACTGAGCAATGAGCAGTTCTTC. The whole variable domain, filled in from reference TRBV11-3 and TRBJ2-1, reads EAGVVQSPRYKIIEKKQPVAFWCNPISGHNTLYWYLQNLGQGPELLIRYENEEAVDDSQLPKDRFSAERLKGVDSTLKIQPAELGDSAVYLCASSSGLSNEQFFGPGTRLTVL.

The chain carries TRBV7-2 and TRBJ2-7; D remains unclear. Germline V lookup: CDR1 SGHTA, CDR2 FQGNSA. CDR3 length: 14 amino acids. The V end was cut by 1 base, the J end by 6 bases, with 13 bases between. The CDR3 reads CASSLGSLRAEQYF. Written as DNA, the CDR3 is TGTGCCAGCAGCTTAGGGTCCCTGCGAGCCGAGCAGTACTTC.

The genes are TRBV13 and TRBJ2-7, with TRBD2 matching over 11 bases. There are 14 residues in the CDR3. CDR1 and CDR2 from the germline V gene are PRHDT and FYEKMQ (reference sequence). Losses at the gene ends were 5 bases for V and 5 bases for J; bases not matched to a gene: 5. The CDR3 sequence is CASSVAGGPHEQYF. The CDR3 DNA reads as TGTGCCAGCAGCGTAGCGGGAGGGCCCCACGAGCAGTACTTC.

J is TRBJ2-1 and V is TRBV28; 8 bases align to TRBD2. Germline assignment: CDR1 MDHEN and CDR2 SYDVKM. The J segment lost 9 bases and the V segment lost 6 bases, leaving 4 bases of the junction unmatched. The CDR3 is 12 residues long. CDR3 DNA: TGTGCCAGCAGGAGGAGCGGGAGTGAGCAGTTCTTC. Its protein is CASRRSGSEQFF. The variable domain in full, with the rest retrieved from reference TRBV28 and TRBJ2-1, is DVKVTQSSRYLVKRTGEKVFLECVQDMDHENMFWYRQDPGLGLRLIYFSYDVKMKEKGDIPEGYSVSREKKERFSLILESASTNQTSMYLCASRRSGSEQFFGPGTRLTVL.

The chain links TRBV20-1 to TRBJ1-2, with D possibly matching TRBD1 (5 bases). The CDR3 spans 11 residues. Germline CDR1 DFQATT, CDR2 SNEGSKA (reference sequence). This CDR3 reads CNFKTEYGYTF. The CDR3 DNA reads TGCAATTTTAAGACAGAATATGGCTACACCTTC.

The chain carries TRBV28 and TRBJ2-3; 7 bases map to TRBD1. Trimming took 6 bases from V and 1 from J; bases not matched to a gene: 16. This CDR3 has 18 amino acids. In germline, CDR1 is MDHEN, CDR2 SYDVKM. The CDR3 loop is CASSPLGPTGTRTDTQYF. CDR3 sequence (DNA): TGTGCCAGCAGCCCTCTGGGCCCGACAGGGACCCGCACAGATACGCAGTATTTT.

This clone has only a few counts. This sequence joins TRBV7-9 and TRBJ2-1, with 7 bases that match TRBD2. CDR3 size: 15 residues. Germline V gene data show CDR1 as SEHNR and CDR2 as FQNEAQ (reference sequence). J lost 2 bases, V lost 1 base, and 2 bases had no gene match. CDR3 in amino acids: CASSLGTRAYNEQFF. DNA of the CDR3: TGTGCCAGCAGCTTAGGGACTAGGGCCTACAATGAGCAGTTCTTC.

This CDR3 is CASSARTSGPADTQYF. The DNA for the CDR3 is TGTGCCAGCAGTGCCCGGACTAGCGGTCCCGCAGATACGCAGTATTTT. The V and J genes are TRBV27 and TRBJ2-3; 10 bases match TRBD2. CDR3 length: 16 residues. The V segment lost 5 bases and the J segment 4 bases; nucleotides outside the gene matches: 9. Germline-derived CDR1 and CDR2 are MNHEY and SMNVEV (reference sequence).

The rearrangement uses TRBV29-1 and TRBJ2-4; the match to TRBD2 covers 12 bases. This CDR3 has 15 residues. Germline V gene sequence: CDR1 SQVTM, CDR2 ANQGSEA. The V gene end was trimmed by 1 base and the J gene end by 4 bases; junction bases not matched to a gene: 2. The CDR3 bases are TGCAGCGTTGAAGGGACTAGCGGGGCTAAAAACATTCAGTACTTC. Its translation: CSVEGTSGAKNIQYF.

The chain uses TRBV28 and TRBJ1-4, with 8 bases fitting TRBD1. After removal of 6 bases from V and 4 bases from J, the junction contained 7 bases not matched to a gene. The CDR3 extends over 15 amino acids. CDR1 and CDR2 (germline): MDHEN, SYDVKM. The CDR3 region has the DNA TGTGCCAGCAGCACGACAGGGGCCTATAATGAAAAACTGTTTTTT. Amino acids: CASSTTGAYNEKLFF.

The chain couples TRBV7-8 to TRBJ1-2; D not resolved. CDR1 is SGHVS and CDR2 is FQNEAQ in the germline V gene. The CDR3 has 12 amino acids. The V end lost 5 bases, the J end lost 7 bases, and 11 bases lay between the germline ends. The CDR3 nucleotides read TGTGCCAGCAGCCTAAGTTCGGGTGGCTACACCTTC. Translating gives CASSLSSGGYTF. The full variable domain, in which reference TRBV7-8 and TRBJ1-2 provide the parts outside the CDR3, is GAGVSQSPRYKVAKRGQDVALRCDPISGHVSLFWYQQALGQGPEFLTYFQNEAQLDKSGLPSDRFFAERPEGSVSTLKIQRTQQEDSAVYLCASSLSSGGYTFGSGTRLTVV.

On this clone itself: Within the sample, other DNA sequences also encode this same CDR3. The V and J genes are TRBV28 and TRBJ1-2; no clear D. Trimming removed 3 bases at V and 5 bases at J, with 7 bases between. The CDR3 spans 12 residues. CDR1 and CDR2 from the germline V gene are MDHEN and SYDVKM. CDR3 amino acids: CASSFSGYGYTF. The CDR3 bases are TGTGCCAGCAGTTTCTCGGGTTATGGCTACACCTTC.

V gene TRBV5-1 combines with J gene TRBJ2-1; 12 bases align to TRBD1. Germline CDR1 reads SGHRS; CDR2 reads YFSETQ. The CDR3 has 16 residues. Germline trimming cut 4 bases from V and 2 bases from J; bases unmatched to any gene: 4. CDR3: CASSGGTGGPYNEQFF. CDR3 nucleotide sequence: TGCGCCAGCAGCGGCGGGACAGGGGGCCCCTACAATGAGCAGTTCTTC.